Described below is a single T cell receptor (beta chain) sequence and its context. Its target is not known. CDR3 length equals 15 residues. CDR1 SGHVS and CDR2 FNYEAQ come from the germline V gene. V lost 4 bases and J 4 bases, leaving 14 bases between the germline ends. These data belong to a study of T-cell memory formation after mild COVID-19. Broader study findings: Clones from the second wave (peaking day 37) had unconfirmed SARS-CoV-2 specificity.

Constant-segment primers were used for 5'RACE, and the resulting TCR alpha and TCR beta cDNA libraries carried sample barcodes and UMIs. One entry per CDR3 protein results from TCRdb running MiXCR on the 5' RACE reads. The sample has hundreds of thousands of distinct CDR3 sequences, around 25% seen once. The clonotype comes from an adult woman who had mild COVID-19 (a few samples of this study predate the infection). Cell type and time point are not known. Sequenced input: PBMCs or a T cell subset sorted from them (not recorded which). The chain links TRBV7-6 to TRBJ2-1; weak D call: TRBD1 (5 bases). As DNA, the CDR3 is TGTGCCAGCAGCTCCCAGGGCTCTCTGTACAATGAGCAGTTCTTC. This codes for CASSSQGSLYNEQFF.